This TCR beta chain was profiled in a study of T cell responses to AZD1222 COVID-19 vaccine. Overall study results and limits: Seropositive at baseline were only a handful of AZD1222 recipients. The donor group comprised mostly white British people and more females; the analysis possibly underestimated clonal diversity.

This CDR3 is built from 15 residues. Germline lookup yields CDR1 SGHTA and CDR2 FQGNSA. Trimming removed 0 bases at V and 0 bases at J, with 6 bases between. Generated by immunoSEQ multiplex PCR, the TCRdb table keeps only in-frame clones and is missing some. Of more than 95,000 clones listed, about 86% are singletons. This clone has only one observation. What it binds is unknown. The sample in question was peripheral blood, obtained on day 0 of AZD1222 vaccination. The TCR sequence derives from an adult in good health. The chain couples TRBV7-2 to TRBJ1-3, with unresolved D. CDR3 sequence (DNA): TGTGCCAGCAGCTTAGCCGCAGGCTCTGGAAACACCATATATTTT. Translating gives CASSLAAGSGNTIYF.